This TCR beta chain was sequenced during a study of CD8+ T cells in alopecia areata (dated by TCRdb to the late 2010s). About the investigation overall: Female C3H/HeJ recipients, roughly 7-11 weeks old, were grafted with skin from C3H/HeJ donors with spontaneous alopecia (roughly 6-12 months old). The RNA source kit depended on sample type: the PAXgene miRNA kit for fixed scalp, the miRNeasy kit for PBMCs, and the RNeasy kit for mouse skin. Clonality in the scalp was compared among normal scalp (n=4), patchy alopecia areata scalp (n=8), and alopecia totalis/universalis scalp (n=8). High-throughput TCRbeta sequencing was used to examine T cell clonal expansion in alopecia areata in both the C3H/HeJ mouse model and human patients. Human TCRbeta sequencing covered scalp tissue and sorted CD4+ and CD8+ peripheral blood T cells from patchy and totalis/universalis alopecia areata patients and healthy controls. TCRbeta CDR3 regions were amplified by immunoSEQ multiplex PCR with 35 Vbeta forward and 13 Jbeta reverse primers. Results the study describes overall, beyond this receptor: Shared TCR sequences between patients were less evident than in mice, which may be partly attributable to HLA diversity in the patient population. Unlike mouse skin, which is dominated by gammadelta T cells, normal human skin has resident alphabeta T cells that are also sequenced, and this complicates analysis of the scalp TCR repertoire. Compared with normal scalp, lesional scalp, particularly in alopecia totalis/universalis, had higher clonality and more expanded CD8+ clones, which suggests antigenic drive.

Cells from pooled mouse cutaneous lymph nodes were stained for CD4, CD8alpha, NKG2D, NKG2ACE and other markers and then sorted on a BD Influx. Concerning this clone itself: The antigen it binds to is not known. Gene labels and germline sequences for this entry follow the mouse. The read ends 4 residues shy of where the CDR3 ends; the end is completed using the germline J gene.

V ends up 0 bases short and J 1 base short, with an unmatched junction base count of 3. Measured from the cysteine to the phenylalanine, the CDR3 is 16 residues long. Sequencing covers 36 bases of the CDR3, shown here with the frame starting at base 1. CDR1 and CDR2 were assigned from the germline V gene (reference sequence) as LGHNA and YNLKQL. Libraries were constructed by the immunoSEQ multiplex PCR assay. For TCR sequencing, RNA was extracted from every sample and reverse transcribed into cDNA to serve as template. First-strand cDNA was synthesized using SuperScript III with a 2:1 mix of oligo-dT and random hexamers. A synthetic immune receptor repertoire was used to measure amplification bias, and any remaining bias was corrected computationally. Sequencing of the libraries was done on Illumina HiSeq using 60 bp reads that spanned the CDR3 and were read from J toward V. From the authors' description of their analysis: Raw reads were preprocessed to remove errors, and CDR3 was defined by IMGT conventions from the conserved cysteine to phenylalanine. To get clonality, Shannon entropy was normalized by log2 of the number of productive unique TCRs and the result was subtracted from 1. Whether scalp clones were CD4 or CD8 was inferred by matching scalp TCRbeta sequences against CD4 and CD8 repertoires sorted from blood. Sourced from immuneACCESS, this table was stored by TCRdb with only in-frame sequences that have V and J called. A share of the clones is absent; for the studies checked, an unresolved V gene accounts for under half, and the remainder has no known explanation. D and trimming were read from the DNA, whereas the V and J calls and clone size are those reported in that table. Listed for this sample are around 300,000 clones, none observed only a single time. The ten largest make up 1.2% of the sample.

The V and J genes are TRBV5 and TRBJ2-4; 8 bases in the middle match TRBD2. The TCR comes from a C3H/HeJ mouse with alopecia areata. This strain possesses the MHC haplotype H2-k. Material for sequencing was CD4+ T cells sorted from a lymph node. The DNA read from the CDR3 is TGTGCCAGCAGCCAAGATGCCTGGGGGGGTCAAAAC. Protein translation: CASSQDAWGGQN. The entire CDR3 is CASSQDAWGGQNTLYF.